This is a list of T cell receptor beta chains from one sample in a study of blood T cell repertoires in COVID-19. This table comes from immunoSEQ multiplex PCR, and its TCRdb copy is limited to in-frame clones, with some not included. The sample consists of fewer than 400,000 clones, roughly 87% of them appearing once. Sequencing was performed on PBMCs or T cells enriched from blood (not recorded which). The receptors here all came from a woman between 18 and 29 years old who had recovered from COVID-19. CDR3s include the opening cysteine and the closing phenylalanine or tryptophan. The order of the fields is D gene, clone size, J gene, V gene, CDR3 protein, CDR3 DNA. D genes are given only for firm matches. Clone size appears in some rows only: once, few, many, or a class for an expanded clone.

>NA|NA|TRBJ1-2|TRBV6-2/TRBV6-3
CASSYSLYGYTF
TGTGCCAGCAGTTATTCCCTGTATGGCTACACCTTC
>TRBD1|NA|TRBJ1-4|TRBV28
CASSPWGQENNEKLFF
TGTGCCAGCAGTCCTTGGGGACAGGAGAATAATGAAAAACTGTTTTTT
>TRBD2|NA|TRBJ2-7|TRBV11-3
CASSFGGARNEQYF
TGTGCCAGCAGCTTCGGGGGGGCGCGGAACGAGCAGTACTTC
>TRBD1|NA|TRBJ1-3|TRBV18
CASSIATGFAGNTIYF
TGTGCCAGCTCAATAGCGACAGGGTTTGCTGGAAACACCATATATTTT
>NA|NA|TRBJ1-2|TRBV28
CASSSNRSGRTFYGYTF
TGTGCCAGCAGTTCCAACAGGTCAGGGCGCACCTTCTATGGCTACACCTTC
>TRBD2|once|TRBJ2-3|TRBV5-1
CASSWGLAGGYVTDTQYF
TGCGCCAGCAGCTGGGGACTAGCGGGAGGGTATGTCACAGATACGCAGTATTTT
>NA|NA|TRBJ2-5|TRBV12-3/TRBV12-4
CASSFMEVETQYF
TGTGCCAGCAGTTTTATGGAGGTTGAGACCCAGTACTTC
>TRBD1|once|TRBJ2-5|TRBV5-1
CASSLAGQGAGETQYF
TGCGCCAGCAGCTTGGCTGGACAGGGGGCCGGAGAGACCCAGTACTTC
>NA|NA|TRBJ1-2|TRBV28
CASSFQDSRNYGYTF
TGTGCCAGCAGTTTTCAGGACAGCCGTAACTATGGCTACACCTTC
>NA|NA|TRBJ2-2|TRBV24-1
CATSDGAASTGELFF
TGTGCCACCAGTGATGGGGCAGCTTCAACCGGGGAGCTGTTTTTT
>NA|once|TRBJ2-7|TRBV19
CASSPGVGRVPEQYF
TGTGCCAGTAGCCCCGGGGTGGGCCGCGTCCCCGAGCAGTACTTC
>TRBD2|NA|TRBJ2-3|TRBV5-4
CASSLKLAGTDTQYF
TGTGCCAGCAGCTTGAAACTAGCGGGGACAGATACGCAGTATTTT
>TRBD1|NA|TRBJ1-1|TRBV12-3/TRBV12-4
CASSKSDRRDFF
TGTGCCAGCAGTAAATCGGACAGGCGGGATTTCTTT
>TRBD1|NA|TRBJ1-1|TRBV6-4
CASRPRTGGTEAFF
TGTGCCAGCAGACCCCGGACAGGGGGCACTGAAGCTTTCTTT
>TRBD1|NA|TRBJ1-1|TRBV3-1/TRBV3-2
CASSQRAGGTEAFF
TGTGCCAGCAGCCAAAGGGCAGGGGGCACTGAAGCTTTCTTT
>NA|NA|TRBJ2-1|TRBV6-4
CASSSSSSNEQFF
TGTGCCAGCAGTTCCAGTTCAAGCAATGAGCAGTTCTTC
>TRBD2|NA|TRBJ2-1|TRBV5-1
CASSPASGGYEQFF
TGCGCCAGCAGTCCCGCTAGCGGGGGCTATGAGCAGTTCTTC
>TRBD2|NA|TRBJ2-3|TRBV5-1
CASSSAGGPTDTQYF
TGCGCCAGCAGCTCAGCGGGAGGGCCCACAGATACGCAGTATTTT
>TRBD2|NA|TRBJ2-7|TRBV5-6
CASTEEAGKTYEQYF
TGTGCCAGCACCGAAGAAGCGGGGAAGACATACGAGCAGTACTTC
>TRBD1|NA|TRBJ1-2|TRBV4-1
CASSPIQGAPNYGYTF
TGCGCCAGCAGCCCAATACAGGGGGCGCCTAACTATGGCTACACCTTC
>TRBD2|NA|TRBJ2-1|TRBV4-2
CASSQGLADYNEQFF
TGTGCCAGCAGCCAAGGTCTAGCGGATTACAATGAGCAGTTCTTC
>TRBD2|NA|TRBJ2-2|TRBV28
CASSSNQLAGVRTGELFF
TGTGCCAGCAGTTCCAACCAGTTAGCGGGAGTTCGAACCGGGGAGCTGTTTTTT
>TRBD1|NA|TRBJ2-5|TRBV7-6
CASSTGTGLGETQYF
TGTGCCAGCAGCACGGGGACAGGGTTAGGAGAGACCCAGTACTTC
>NA|NA|TRBJ2-5|TRBV5-4
CASSRDNQETQYF
TGTGCCAGCAGCCGGGACAACCAAGAGACCCAGTACTTC
>NA|NA|TRBJ2-1|TRBV2
CASSIFAGAYNEQFF
TGTGCCAGCAGTATATTTGCGGGGGCATACAATGAGCAGTTCTTC
>NA|NA|TRBJ2-5|TRBV27
CASGPFAQYF
TGTGCCAGCGGCCCCTTTGCCCAGTACTTC
>NA|NA|TRBJ1-1|TRBV10-3
CAIRFRDKDTEAFF
TGTGCCATCAGATTCCGGGACAAGGACACTGAAGCTTTCTTT
>NA|NA|TRBJ2-1|TRBV11-2
CASSFASPARKFF
TGTGCCAGCAGCTTTGCTTCCCCCGCGCGGAAGTTCTTC
>TRBD1|NA|TRBJ1-6|TRBV10-3
CAISDPDREPYNSPLHF
TGTGCCATCAGTGACCCGGACAGGGAGCCCTATAATTCACCCCTCCACTTT
>NA|NA|TRBJ2-5|TRBV11-2
CASSSRETEIQETQYF
TGTGCCAGCAGCTCCCGGGAGACAGAAATTCAAGAGACCCAGTACTTC
>NA|NA|TRBJ2-7|TRBV21-1
CASSEAQGAMYEQYF
TGTGCCTCCAGCGAGGCGCAGGGGGCAATGTACGAGCAGTACTTC
>TRBD1|NA|TRBJ1-5|TRBV3-1/TRBV3-2
CASSQDWTGGGNQPQHF
TGTGCCAGCAGCCAAGATTGGACAGGGGGTGGCAATCAGCCCCAGCATTTT
>NA|NA|TRBJ1-4|TRBV7-6
CASSLEDSLFNEKLFF
TGTGCCAGCAGCTTAGAAGACAGCCTTTTTAATGAAAAACTGTTTTTT
>TRBD1|NA|TRBJ1-6|TRBV5-1
CASSGGGTGFYSPLHF
TGCGCCAGCAGCGGTGGCGGGACAGGGTTTTATTCACCCCTCCACTTT
>NA|NA|TRBJ1-1|TRBV4-1
CASSHPSEETEAFF
TGCGCCAGCAGCCACCCGAGCGAGGAGACTGAAGCTTTCTTT
>TRBD1|NA|TRBJ2-3|TRBV24-1
CATSDQGGTGVSTDTQYF
TGTGCCACCAGTGACCAGGGGGGGACAGGGGTTAGCACAGATACGCAGTATTTT
>NA|NA|TRBJ2-2|TRBV5-6
CASSHRVTGELFF
TGTGCCAGCAGTCACCGGGTCACCGGGGAGCTGTTTTTT
>NA|NA|TRBJ2-3|TRBV6-5
CASSYGTLNRADTQYF
TGTGCCAGCAGTTACGGCACACTAAACAGGGCAGATACGCAGTATTTT
>TRBD2|NA|TRBJ2-7|TRBV20-1
CSAQGLAEQYF
TGCAGTGCTCAGGGACTAGCGGAGCAGTACTTC
>TRBD1|NA|TRBJ1-4|TRBV2
CASSPGQAEKLFF
TGTGCCAGCAGTCCGGGACAGGCTGAGAAACTGTTTTTT
>NA|NA|TRBJ1-1|TRBV14
CASSQDGHTEAFF
TGTGCCAGCAGCCAAGATGGGCACACTGAAGCTTTCTTT
>TRBD2|once|TRBJ2-3|TRBV7-9
CASSPGLAGVRITDTQYF
TGTGCCAGCAGCCCGGGACTAGCGGGAGTTCGTATTACAGATACGCAGTATTTT
>NA|NA|TRBJ1-2|TRBV6-5
CASSYSTGGYGYTF
TGTGCCAGCAGTTACTCAACAGGTGGCTATGGCTACACCTTC
>NA|NA|TRBJ2-7|TRBV5-6
CASSLEKKLGEQYF
TGTGCCAGCAGCTTGGAAAAAAAACTCGGCGAGCAGTACTTC
>NA|NA|TRBJ2-1|TRBV11-2
CASSSLARSSYNEQFF
TGTGCCAGCAGCTCCCTAGCCAGGAGCTCCTACAATGAGCAGTTCTTC
>NA|once|TRBJ2-1|TRBV5-1
CASSSLGAGDVYNEQFF
TGCGCCAGCAGCTCTCTGGGAGCGGGTGATGTCTACAATGAGCAGTTCTTC
>NA|NA|TRBJ1-4|TRBV6-5
CASSFSTTNEKLFF
TGTGCCAGCAGTTTTTCCACAACTAATGAAAAACTGTTTTTT
>NA|NA|TRBJ2-7|TRBV11-2
CASSLELIYEQYF
TGTGCCAGCAGCTTGGAGTTGATCTACGAGCAGTACTTC
>NA|NA|TRBJ2-4|TRBV27
CASSKNRETKNIQYF
TGTGCCAGCAGTAAGAACAGGGAGACCAAAAACATTCAGTACTTC
>TRBD1|NA|TRBJ1-4|TRBV18
CASSQNRDSYEKLFF
TGTGCCAGCTCACAAAACCGGGACAGTTACGAAAAACTGTTTTTT
>TRBD1|NA|TRBJ1-4|TRBV19
CASRDRVVANEKLFF
TGTGCCAGTAGGGACAGGGTGGTTGCTAATGAAAAACTGTTTTTT
>TRBD2|NA|TRBJ2-1|TRBV5-1
CASSLSGGTLNEQFF
TGCGCCAGCAGCTTGTCGGGGGGAACCCTAAATGAGCAGTTCTTC
>TRBD1|NA|TRBJ1-1|TRBV5-1
CASSFVQGAEAFF
TGCGCCAGCAGCTTCGTACAGGGGGCTGAAGCTTTCTTT